Included here is one TCR beta chain sequence, with context. V gave up 4 bases and J gave up 2 bases; unmatched junction bases: 7. This CDR3 is built from 16 residues. Per the germline V gene, CDR1 is SGHRS and CDR2 is YFSETQ. The data were obtained in a study of shared clonotypes between healthy human individuals. The method was immunoSEQ multiplex PCR; TCRdb's version includes in-frame clones alone and lacks a portion of them. The table lists roughly 650,000 clones, approximately 97% of them singletons, with 0.045% to 0.06% in the top ten. The receptor's source is a woman younger than 45 in good health. The specimen was naive CD4+ T cells sorted from blood. The subset is: CD45RA+ positively selected. The chain combines TRBV5-1 with TRBJ2-3; 10 bases map to TRBD2. The CDR3 bases are TGCGCCAGCAGCCCCGTAGCGGGAGGACCCACAGATACGCAGTATTTT. Its protein product is CASSPVAGGPTDTQYF.